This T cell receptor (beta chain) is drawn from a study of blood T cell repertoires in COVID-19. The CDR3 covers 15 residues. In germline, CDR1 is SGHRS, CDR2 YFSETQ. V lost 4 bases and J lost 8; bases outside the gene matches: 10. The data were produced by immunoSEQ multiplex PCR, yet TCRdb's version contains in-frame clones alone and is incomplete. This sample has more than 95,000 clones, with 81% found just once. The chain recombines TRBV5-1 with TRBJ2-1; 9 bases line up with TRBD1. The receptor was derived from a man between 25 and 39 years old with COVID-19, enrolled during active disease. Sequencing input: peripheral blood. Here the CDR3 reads CASSPEGTGRDEQFF. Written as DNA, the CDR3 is TGCGCCAGCAGCCCGGAGGGGACAGGGAGGGATGAGCAGTTCTTC.